The 21 T cell receptor beta chains presented below share a single source sample, sequenced in a study of cytomegalovirus exposure and HLA in healthy donors. Researchers ran the PCR with 60 Vbeta and 13 Jbeta primers. Profiled with immunoSEQ multiplex PCR; TCRdb holds only in-frame clones, not every one. Of 90,000 to 120,000 clones listed, approximately 72% are singletons. Sequencing was done on a sample of PBMCs. These receptor sequences come from a male donor in good health and CMV-seropositive.

The chain couples TRBV4-2 to TRBJ1-5, with D perhaps matching TRBD1 (6 bases). This CDR3 region has 15 residues. Trimming left V 4 bases short and J 1 base short, with 11 bases between. Germline lookup yields CDR1 LGHNA and CDR2 YNFKEQ. The CDR3 spells CASSLTRGSNQPQHF. CDR3 sequence (DNA): TGTGCCAGCAGCCTTACCAGGGGAAGCAATCAGCCCCAGCATTTT.

The V gene is TRBV5-1, the J gene TRBJ1-1, with 8 nucleotides matching TRBD1. Trimming cost V 4 bases and J 7 bases; bases outside gene matches: 9. The length of the CDR3 is 14 residues. Germline V lookup: CDR1 SGHRS, CDR2 YFSETQ. The CDR3 sequence is CASSPNLGQGEAFF. DNA for the CDR3: TGCGCCAGCAGCCCCAACCTCGGACAGGGTGAAGCTTTCTTT.

The rearrangement uses TRBV11-2 and TRBJ1-4; D perhaps matches TRBD1 (5 bases). Germline V gives CDR1 SGHAT, CDR2 FQNNGV. The CDR3 has 14 residues. The V gene lost 5 bases and the J gene lost 6 bases, with 13 bases spanning the gap. CDR3 coding DNA: TGTGCCAGCAGCGGAGGGACCGCCTATGAAAAACTGTTTTTT. Translated, it gives CASSGGTAYEKLFF.

This clone was observed many times. The chain joins TRBV2 to TRBJ1-6; maybe TRBD1 (6 bases). The CDR3 runs 18 residues. The germline V gene has CDR1 SNHLY and CDR2 FYNNEI. Trimming shortened V by 6 bases and J by 1 base, and 19 bases separated the two germline ends. The CDR3 DNA is TGTGCCAGCAGGGACACAGGAGACAGGAGATCCTATAATTCACCCCTCCACTTT. This translates into CASRDTGDRRSYNSPLHF.

The rearrangement joins TRBV10-3 to TRBJ2-6; D is ambiguous. With 3 bases removed from V and 0 bases from J, the gap between germline ends came to 6 bases. This CDR3 contains 15 residues. Germline V gene data show CDR1 as ENHRY and CDR2 as SYGVKD. Here the CDR3 reads CAISDGFSGANVLTF. In DNA, the CDR3 is TGTGCCATCAGTGACGGGTTCTCTGGGGCCAACGTCCTGACTTTC.

This clone was counted a few times. The junction departs from the called germline gene at one end, perhaps through a read error. This chain uses TRBV29-1 with TRBJ2-5; possible D gene TRBD2, 5 bases. The CDR3 is made up of 11 amino acids. In germline, CDR1 is SQVTM, CDR2 ANQGSEA. The CDR3 loop reads CSAERGETQYF. DNA for the CDR3: TGCAGCGCTGAACGCGGGGAGACCCAGTACTTC.

This sequence joins TRBV2 and TRBJ1-5; TRBD1 aligns across 8 bases. This CDR3 is 14 amino acids long. The J segment lost 2 bases and the V segment lost 7 bases, leaving 4 bases of the junction unmatched. Germline CDR1 reads SNHLY; CDR2 reads FYNNEI. CDR3 amino acids: CASKTGVGNQPQHF. The CDR3 DNA follows: TGTGCCAGCAAGACAGGGGTGGGCAATCAGCCCCAGCATTTT.

The chain has TRBV6-5 and TRBJ2-3, with TRBD2 matching 8 bases. From germline, CDR1 is MNHEY and CDR2 SVGAGI. With 6 bases clipped from V and 5 bases from J, the junction kept 10 bases outside the gene matches. The CDR3 is 15 amino acids. The CDR3 loop reads CASSPIAGLKDTQYF. CDR3 DNA: TGTGCCAGCAGCCCTATAGCGGGGTTGAAAGATACGCAGTATTTT.

The rearrangement uses TRBV18 and TRBJ1-3, with 10 bases matching TRBD1. Per the germline V gene, CDR1 is KGHSH and CDR2 is LQKENI. The CDR3 is made up of 16 amino acids. V dropped 3 bases and J dropped 0; count of bases not matched to a gene: 2. The CDR3 reads CASSPGTGDSGNTIYF. The CDR3 nucleotides are TGTGCCAGCTCACCTGGGACAGGGGACTCTGGAAACACCATATATTTT.

The gene calls are TRBV30 and TRBJ2-3, with TRBD2 matching over 10 bases. Trimming cost V 1 base and J 2 bases; bases outside gene matches: 3. CDR1 is GTSNPN, CDR2 SVGIG, per germline (reference sequence). The CDR3 runs to 15 residues. The CDR3 DNA follows: TGTGCCTGGAGTGCGCTAGCGGGGGTCACAGATACGCAGTATTTT. Translating it yields CAWSALAGVTDTQYF.

The chain carries TRBV7-6 and TRBJ1-5; possibly TRBD1 for D (5 bases). CDR1 is SGHVS and CDR2 is FNYEAQ in the germline V gene. The V and J ends lost 1 base and 1 base respectively, with 8 bases between them. CDR3 size: 15 residues. The CDR3 sequence: CASSLGGGSNQPQHF. Written as DNA, the CDR3 is TGTGCCAGCAGCTTAGGGGGCGGAAGCAATCAGCCCCAGCATTTT.

The chain combines TRBV11-3 with TRBJ1-1; 10 positions agree with TRBD1. The CDR3 sequence is 13 residues long. J gave up 7 bases and V 6 bases, and 5 bases lay outside the gene matches. CDR1 and CDR2 (germline): SGHNT, YENEEA. CDR3: CASSPDRGIEAFF. CDR3 nucleotide sequence: TGTGCCAGCAGTCCGGACAGGGGGATTGAAGCTTTCTTT.

This chain connects TRBV6-6 to TRBJ1-2; TRBD1 matches at 9 bases. CDR3 size: 15 residues. In germline, CDR1 is MNHNY, CDR2 SVGAGI (reference sequence). The junction had 9 bases not matched to a gene; V was cut back by 2 bases and J by 8 bases. CDR3 DNA sequence: TGTGCCAGCAGTTACGCGGACAGGGGAGGGGAGGGCTACACCTTC. It specifies CASSYADRGGEGYTF.

This sequence joins TRBV11-3 and TRBJ2-2; maybe TRBD2 (5 bases). Trimming took off 1 base at V and 6 bases at J, with 9 bases between the two ends. CDR3 size: 14 residues. Per the germline V gene, CDR1 is SGHNT and CDR2 is YENEEA. CDR3 loop: CASSLVTGAGELFF. DNA for the CDR3: TGTGCCAGCAGCTTAGTGACCGGGGCCGGGGAGCTGTTTTTT. The full variable domain, in which reference TRBV11-3 and TRBJ2-2 provide the parts outside the CDR3, is EAGVVQSPRYKIIEKKQPVAFWCNPISGHNTLYWYLQNLGQGPELLIRYENEEAVDDSQLPKDRFSAERLKGVDSTLKIQPAELGDSAVYLCASSLVTGAGELFFGEGSRLTVL.

The chain links TRBV4-2 to TRBJ1-1; TRBD1 is a possible D gene (5 bases). V was trimmed by 1 base and J by 5 bases, leaving 14 bases between them. This CDR3 region has 15 residues. Germline-derived CDR1 and CDR2 are LGHNA and YNFKEQ. The CDR3 sequence is CASSQGTQGWTEAFF. The DNA of the CDR3 is TGTGCCAGCAGCCAAGGTACCCAGGGTTGGACTGAAGCTTTCTTT.

V and J are TRBV28 and TRBJ1-4, with D possibly being TRBD1 (6 bases). CDR1 is MDHEN and CDR2 is SYDVKM in the germline V gene. V lost 4 bases, J lost 0 bases, and 18 bases lay in between. The CDR3 extends over 18 amino acids. The CDR3 bases are TGTGCCAGCAGTTCTTACCTACAGGGTAACGCAACTAATGAAAAACTGTTTTTT. It is translated as CASSSYLQGNATNEKLFF.

The chain recombines TRBV7-2 with TRBJ2-1; D not resolved. V was cut by 5 bases and J by 0 bases, with 11 bases left in between. The CDR3 has 15 amino acids. Germline V lookup: CDR1 SGHTA, CDR2 FQGNSA. CDR3: CASSRTVLSYNEQFF. DNA for the CDR3: TGTGCCAGCAGCCGTACAGTGCTCTCCTACAATGAGCAGTTCTTC.

The chain has TRBV28 and TRBJ1-4; D possibly corresponds to TRBD1 (6 bases). This CDR3 spans 14 amino acids. V was pared by 6 bases and J by 8 bases, with 16 bases between. The germline V gene encodes CDR1 MDHEN and CDR2 SYDVKM. For the CDR3, the DNA is TGTGCCAGCAGAATACAGGGACGTCGGGAAAAACTGTTTTTT. Amino acids: CASRIQGRREKLFF.

This sequence joins TRBV5-4 and TRBJ2-3, with D tentatively TRBD2 (6 bases). In germline, CDR1 is SGHNT, CDR2 YYREEE (reference sequence). CDR3 length: 16 residues. The V gene lost 4 bases and the J gene lost 0 bases, with 15 bases spanning the gap. The chain's CDR3 is CASSPPGTLSTDTQYF. CDR3 sequence (DNA): TGTGCCAGCAGCCCCCCCGGGACTCTCAGCACAGATACGCAGTATTTT.

This sequence joins TRBV6-1 and TRBJ1-5; 9 bases match TRBD1. The CDR3 covers 15 residues. V was pared by 2 bases and J by 6 bases, with 5 bases of the junction left unmatched. Germline V gene data show CDR1 as MNHNS and CDR2 as SASEGT. The CDR3 region has the DNA TGTGCCAGCAGTGAACCCATGGACAGGGGTCAGCCCCAGCATTTT. Its translation is CASSEPMDRGQPQHF.

The genes are TRBV7-6 and TRBJ1-5; 10 positions agree with TRBD1. Trimming removed 5 bases from V and 3 bases from J; junction bases left unmatched: 4. The CDR3 is made up of 15 amino acids. Per germline, CDR1 SGHVS and CDR2 FNYEAQ. CDR3 region: CASSRTGGINQPQHF. CDR3 nucleotides: TGTGCCAGCAGCCGGACAGGGGGGATCAATCAGCCCCAGCATTTT.